The source of this T cell receptor beta chain is a study of OX40 agonist ivuxolimab in advanced cancers. At the level of the study: The study treated patients with ivuxolimab, an agonistic anti-OX40 (CD134) antibody.

Findings and limits, study-wide: At doses 0.1 to 3.0 mg/kg, CD4+ and CD8+ clones expanded. In general, CD8+ T cells held more expanded clones than CD4+ did, on average.

Profiled with immunoSEQ multiplex PCR; TCRdb holds only in-frame clones, not every one. Seen here are 48,000 or so clones, roughly 81% observed once, and the top ten hold around 9%. The CDR3 covers 13 residues. Germline V lookup: CDR1 ENHRY, CDR2 SYGVKD. V lost 11 bases to trimming and J lost 6 bases, with 16 bases between them. By proportion, this clone is medium-sized (0.01 to 0.1%). The antigen is not known. This TCR came from an adult with an advanced solid tumor such as melanoma, head and neck, liver or kidney cancer. V usage is TRBV10-3 and J usage is TRBJ1-4; D not resolved. The sequencing used CD4+ or CD8+ T cells sorted from blood, collected in a trial of the OX40 agonist ivuxolimab. For the CDR3, the DNA is TGTGCCGCCCGTGCCCGGGATGATGAAAAACTGTTTTTT. Its translation is CAARARDDEKLFF.